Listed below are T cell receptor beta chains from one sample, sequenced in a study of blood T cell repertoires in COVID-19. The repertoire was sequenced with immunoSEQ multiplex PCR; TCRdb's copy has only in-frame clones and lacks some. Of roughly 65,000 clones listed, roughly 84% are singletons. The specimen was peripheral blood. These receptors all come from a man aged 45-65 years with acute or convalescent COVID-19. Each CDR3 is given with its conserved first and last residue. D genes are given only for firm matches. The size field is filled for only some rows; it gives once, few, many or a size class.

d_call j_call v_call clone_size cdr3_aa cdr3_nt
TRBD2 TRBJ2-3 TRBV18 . CASSRTPTSGTSTDTQYF TGTGCCAGCTCTCGCACCCCGACTAGCGGGACTAGCACAGATACGCAGTATTTT
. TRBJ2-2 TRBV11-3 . CASSLEGLNTGELFF TGTGCCAGCAGCTTAGAGGGGCTGAACACCGGGGAGCTGTTTTTT
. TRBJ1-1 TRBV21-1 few CASSKVGGAEKNTEAFF TGTGCCAGCAGCAAAGTCGGGGGGGCAGAGAAGAACACTGAAGCTTTCTTT
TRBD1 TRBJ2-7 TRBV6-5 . CATRTGGTGEQYF TGTGCCACCCGGACAGGGGGGACCGGCGAGCAGTACTTC
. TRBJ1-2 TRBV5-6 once CASSPGLYGYTF TGTGCCAGCAGTCCAGGGCTCTATGGCTACACCTTC
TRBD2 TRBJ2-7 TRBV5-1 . CASSLHSGTSLYEQYF TGCGCCAGCAGCTTACACTCCGGGACTAGCCTCTACGAGCAGTACTTC
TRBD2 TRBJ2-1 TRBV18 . CASSPGLAGGPVGEQFF TGTGCCAGCTCACCGGGACTAGCGGGAGGGCCGGTGGGTGAGCAGTTCTTC
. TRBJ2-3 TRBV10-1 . CASSESASTDTQYF TGCGCCAGCAGTGAGTCGGCTAGCACAGATACGCAGTATTTT
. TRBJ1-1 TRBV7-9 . CASSLLVYTEAFF TGTGCCAGCAGCCTCCTAGTTTACACTGAAGCTTTCTTT
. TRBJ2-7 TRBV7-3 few CASSLQGRDYEQYF TGTGCCAGCAGCTTACAGGGAAGGGACTACGAGCAGTACTTC
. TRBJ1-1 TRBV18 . CASLYKGGVPTEAFF TGTGCCAGCCTGTACAAAGGCGGGGTGCCCACTGAAGCTTTCTTT
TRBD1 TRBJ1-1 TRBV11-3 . CASSIRGQGAEAFF TGTGCCAGCAGCATAAGGGGACAGGGAGCTGAAGCTTTCTTT
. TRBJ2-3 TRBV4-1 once CASSQERYTDTQYF TGCGCCAGCAGCCAAGAGCGGTACACAGATACGCAGTATTTT
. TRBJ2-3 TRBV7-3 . CASSPRGGGAGEDTQYF TGTGCCAGCAGCCCCCGGGGCGGGGGCGCAGGGGAAGATACGCAGTATTTT
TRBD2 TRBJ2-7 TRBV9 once CASSVGPRGTSGSGAYEQYF TGTGCCAGCAGCGTAGGCCCCCGAGGGACTAGCGGCTCTGGGGCCTACGAGCAGTACTTC
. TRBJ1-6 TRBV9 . CASSVENYNSPLHF TGTGCCAGCAGCGTAGAGAACTACAATTCACCCCTCCACTTT
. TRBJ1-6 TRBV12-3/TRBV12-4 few CASSFFLSPLHF TGTGCCAGCAGTTTCTTCCTTTCACCCCTCCACTTT
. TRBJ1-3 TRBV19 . CASLDTASGNTIYF TGTGCCAGTCTCGACACGGCCTCTGGAAACACCATATATTTT
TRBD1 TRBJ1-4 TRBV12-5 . CASGNTRTGYEVKLFF TGTGCTAGTGGTAACACCCGGACAGGGTATGAAGTAAAACTGTTTTTT
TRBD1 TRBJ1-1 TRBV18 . CASSRTDRVSAEAFF TGTGCCAGCTCCCGTACGGACAGGGTCTCTGCTGAAGCTTTCTTT
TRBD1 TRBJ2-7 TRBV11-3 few CASSPDRGFYEQYF TGTGCCAGCAGCCCCGACAGGGGGTTCTACGAGCAGTACTTC
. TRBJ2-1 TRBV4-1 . CASSQDGGTEQFF TGCGCCAGCAGCCAAGATGGGGGGACTGAGCAGTTCTTC
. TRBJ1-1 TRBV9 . CASSAFERGYLKAFF TGTGCCAGCAGCGCCTTTGAAAGGGGCTACCTGAAAGCTTTCTTT
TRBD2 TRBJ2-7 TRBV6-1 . CASSEVAGERGEQYF TGTGCCAGCAGTGAAGTAGCGGGAGAAAGGGGCGAGCAGTACTTC
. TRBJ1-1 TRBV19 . CASSPGVEMNTEAFF TGTGCCAGTAGTCCGGGGGTTGAAATGAACACTGAAGCTTTCTTT
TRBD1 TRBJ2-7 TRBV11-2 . CASSLVWVPGQGYEQYF TGTGCCAGCAGCTTAGTTTGGGTCCCGGGACAGGGATACGAGCAGTACTTC
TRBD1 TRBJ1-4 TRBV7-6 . CASSPTGLNEKLFF TGTGCCAGCAGCCCGACAGGGCTTAATGAAAAACTGTTTTTT
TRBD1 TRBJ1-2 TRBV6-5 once CASSYSSQGADYGYTF TGTGCCAGCAGTTACTCATCCCAGGGGGCAGACTATGGCTACACCTTC
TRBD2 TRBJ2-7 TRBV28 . CARGTSGLSYEQYF TGTGCCAGAGGGACTAGCGGGCTCTCCTACGAGCAGTACTTC
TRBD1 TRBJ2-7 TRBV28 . CASSKPGQDSYEQYF TGTGCCAGCAGTAAACCGGGACAGGACTCCTACGAGCAGTACTTC
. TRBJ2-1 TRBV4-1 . CASSQVEGSEQFF TGCGCCAGCAGCCAAGTGGAGGGCTCTGAGCAGTTCTTC
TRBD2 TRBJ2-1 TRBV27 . CASSSSGKYNEQFF TGTGCCAGCAGTTCTAGCGGGAAATACAATGAGCAGTTCTTC
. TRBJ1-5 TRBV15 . CATSRGGSPPDQPQHF TGTGCCACCAGCAGAGGCGGCAGCCCCCCAGATCAGCCCCAGCATTTT
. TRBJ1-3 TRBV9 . CASSVAKSSSGNTIYF TGTGCCAGCAGCGTAGCTAAGAGTTCCTCTGGAAACACCATATATTTT
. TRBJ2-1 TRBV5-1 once CASSLEPSAPEQFF TGCGCCAGCAGCTTGGAACCTAGCGCGCCTGAGCAGTTCTTC
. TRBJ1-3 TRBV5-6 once CASSWDNSGNTIYF TGTGCCAGCAGCTGGGACAACTCTGGAAACACCATATATTTT
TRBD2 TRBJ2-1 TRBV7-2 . CASSFLAGEHNEQFF TGTGCCAGCAGCTTTCTAGCGGGAGAACACAATGAGCAGTTCTTC
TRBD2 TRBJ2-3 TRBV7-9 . CASSPSGLARTDTQYF TGTGCCAGCAGCCCATCTGGACTAGCTCGCACAGATACGCAGTATTTT
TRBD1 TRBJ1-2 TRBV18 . CASSPDSSARGPYGYTF TGTGCCAGCTCGCCCGACAGTAGTGCAAGGGGGCCCTATGGCTACACCTTC
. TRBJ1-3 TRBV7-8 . CASSLTVSGNTIYF TGTGCCAGCAGCCTGACAGTCTCTGGAAACACCATATATTTT
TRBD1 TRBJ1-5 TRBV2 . CASSGTGARQPQHF TGTGCCAGCAGTGGAACAGGGGCGCGTCAGCCCCAGCATTTT
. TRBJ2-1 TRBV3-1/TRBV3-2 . CASSQVSVGNEQFF TGTGCCAGCAGCCAAGTTAGCGTTGGGAATGAGCAGTTCTTC
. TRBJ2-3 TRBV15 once CATSKERWDTQYF TGTGCCACCAGCAAAGAACGGTGGGATACGCAGTATTTT
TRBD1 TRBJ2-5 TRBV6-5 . CASTLLGQGEETQYF TGTGCCAGCACTCTATTGGGACAGGGGGAAGAGACCCAGTACTTC
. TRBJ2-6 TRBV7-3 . CASSLPGSGANVLTF TGTGCCAGCAGCTTACCAGGGTCTGGGGCCAACGTCCTGACTTTC
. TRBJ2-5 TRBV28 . CASSLGQRALGGETQYF TGTGCCAGCAGTTTAGGACAGCGAGCCCTAGGAGGAGAGACCCAGTACTTC
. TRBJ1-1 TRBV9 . CASSSSPATRDTEAFF TGTGCCAGCAGCTCATCCCCGGCGACCAGGGACACTGAAGCTTTCTTT
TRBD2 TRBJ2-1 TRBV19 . CASSRLAGGPGEQFF TGTGCCAGTAGTCGCCTAGCGGGAGGGCCAGGTGAGCAGTTCTTC
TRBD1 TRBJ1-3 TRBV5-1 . CASSGQGSSSGNTIYF TGCGCCAGCAGCGGACAGGGGTCCTCCTCTGGAAACACCATATATTTT
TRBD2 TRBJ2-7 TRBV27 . CASSGLAGAEFGEQYF TGTGCCAGCAGTGGGCTAGCGGGCGCGGAATTTGGCGAGCAGTACTTC
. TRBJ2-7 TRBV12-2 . CASRSMPGQGISYEQYF TGTGCAAGTCGCTCCATGCCGGGACAGGGGATCTCCTACGAGCAGTACTTC
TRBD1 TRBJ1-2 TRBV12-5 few CASGLAQGQTNYGYTF TGTGCTAGTGGTTTGGCTCAGGGACAGACTAACTATGGCTACACCTTC
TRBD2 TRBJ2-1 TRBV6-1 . CASSDSGNNEQFF TGTGCCAGCAGTGATAGCGGGAACAATGAGCAGTTCTTC
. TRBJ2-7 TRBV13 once CASSFHYEQYF TGTGCCAGCAGCTTTCACTACGAGCAGTACTTC
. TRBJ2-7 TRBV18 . CASSPGSSYEQYF TGTGCCAGCTCACCAGGCAGCTCCTACGAGCAGTACTTC
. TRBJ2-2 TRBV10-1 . CASSVGVSGELFF TGCGCCAGCAGTGTCGGGGTTAGCGGGGAGCTGTTTTTT
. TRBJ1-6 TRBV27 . CASSFTPRLNSPLHF TGTGCCAGCAGTTTTACCCCAAGACTAAATTCACCCCTCCACTTT